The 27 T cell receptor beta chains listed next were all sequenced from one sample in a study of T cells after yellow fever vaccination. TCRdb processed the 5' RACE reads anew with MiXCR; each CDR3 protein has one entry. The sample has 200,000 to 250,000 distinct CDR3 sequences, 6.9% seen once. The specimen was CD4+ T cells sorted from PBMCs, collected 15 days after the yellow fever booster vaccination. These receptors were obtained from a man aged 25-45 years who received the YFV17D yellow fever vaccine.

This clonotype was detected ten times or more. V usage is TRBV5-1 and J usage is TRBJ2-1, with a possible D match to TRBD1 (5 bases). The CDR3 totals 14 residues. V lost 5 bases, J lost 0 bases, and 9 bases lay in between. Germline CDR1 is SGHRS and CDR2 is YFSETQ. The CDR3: CASSGRASYNEQFF. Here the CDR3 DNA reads TGCGCCAGCAGTGGCAGGGCCTCCTACAATGAGCAGTTCTTC. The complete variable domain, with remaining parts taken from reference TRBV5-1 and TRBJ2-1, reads KAGVTQTPRYLIKTRGQQVTLSCSPISGHRSVSWYQQTPGQGLQFLFEYFSETQRNKGNFPGRFSGRQFSNSRSEMNVSTLELGDSALYLCASSGRASYNEQFFGPGTRLTVL.

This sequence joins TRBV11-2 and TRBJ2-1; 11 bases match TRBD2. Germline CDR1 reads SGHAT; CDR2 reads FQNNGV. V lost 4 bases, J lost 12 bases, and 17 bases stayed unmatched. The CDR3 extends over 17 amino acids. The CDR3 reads CASSSPGLAGLFTGQFF. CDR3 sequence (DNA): TGTGCCAGCAGCTCCCCCGGACTAGCGGGCCTCTTTACGGGGCAGTTCTTC.

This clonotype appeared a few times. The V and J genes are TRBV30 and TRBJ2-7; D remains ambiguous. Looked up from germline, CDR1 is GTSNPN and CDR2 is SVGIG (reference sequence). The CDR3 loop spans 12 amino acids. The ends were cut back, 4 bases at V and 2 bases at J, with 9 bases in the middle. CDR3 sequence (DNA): TGTGCCTGGAAAAGAACAGCCTACGAGCAGTACTTC. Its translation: CAWKRTAYEQYF.

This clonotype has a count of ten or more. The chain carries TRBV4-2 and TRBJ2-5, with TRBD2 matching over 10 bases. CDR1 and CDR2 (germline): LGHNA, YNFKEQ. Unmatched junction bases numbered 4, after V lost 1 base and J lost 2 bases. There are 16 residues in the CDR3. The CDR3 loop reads CASSQGAGGWQETQYF. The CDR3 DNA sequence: TGTGCCAGCAGCCAAGGAGCGGGAGGGTGGCAAGAGACCCAGTACTTC.

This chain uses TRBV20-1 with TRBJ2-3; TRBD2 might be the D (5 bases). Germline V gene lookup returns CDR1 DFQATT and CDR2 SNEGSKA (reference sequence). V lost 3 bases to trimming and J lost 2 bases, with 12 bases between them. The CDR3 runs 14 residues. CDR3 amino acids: CSARNPSHTDTQYF. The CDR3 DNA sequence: TGCAGTGCTAGGAATCCTAGCCACACAGATACGCAGTATTTT.

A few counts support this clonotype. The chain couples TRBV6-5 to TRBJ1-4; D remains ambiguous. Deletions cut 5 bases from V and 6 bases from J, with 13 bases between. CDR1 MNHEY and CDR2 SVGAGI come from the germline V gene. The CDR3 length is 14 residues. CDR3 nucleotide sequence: TGTGCCAGCAGTAACCCGGCTGGGGATGAAAAACTGTTTTTT. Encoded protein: CASSNPAGDEKLFF.

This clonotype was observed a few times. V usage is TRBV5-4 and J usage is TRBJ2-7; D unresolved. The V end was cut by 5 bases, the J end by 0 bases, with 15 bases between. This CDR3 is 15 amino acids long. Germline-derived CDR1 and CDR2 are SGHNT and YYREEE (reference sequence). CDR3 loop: CASSRSPPSSYEQYF. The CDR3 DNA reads TGTGCCAGCAGTCGAAGCCCCCCTTCCTCCTACGAGCAGTACTTC.

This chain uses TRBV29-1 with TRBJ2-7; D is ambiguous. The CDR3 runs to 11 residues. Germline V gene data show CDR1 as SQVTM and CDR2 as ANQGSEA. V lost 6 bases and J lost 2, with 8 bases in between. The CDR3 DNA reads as TGCAGCGTCGTCCAGACCTACGAGCAGTACTTC. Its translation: CSVVQTYEQYF.

The CDR3 DNA reads as TGTGCCAGCAGCCCTGGACTAGCGGACCGCACAGATACGCAGTATTTT. The encoded protein is CASSPGLADRTDTQYF. The chain links TRBV4-2 to TRBJ2-3; TRBD2 agrees at 10 bases. This CDR3 contains 16 residues. The ends lost 4 bases at V and 1 base at J; junction bases unmatched: 5. Germline values: CDR1 LGHNA, CDR2 YNFKEQ.

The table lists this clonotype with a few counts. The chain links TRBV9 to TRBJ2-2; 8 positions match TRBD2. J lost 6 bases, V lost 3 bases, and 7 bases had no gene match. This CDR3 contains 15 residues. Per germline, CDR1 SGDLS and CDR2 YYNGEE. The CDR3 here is CASSADGRAPGELFF. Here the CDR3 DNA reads TGTGCCAGCAGCGCGGACGGGAGGGCCCCCGGGGAGCTGTTTTTT.

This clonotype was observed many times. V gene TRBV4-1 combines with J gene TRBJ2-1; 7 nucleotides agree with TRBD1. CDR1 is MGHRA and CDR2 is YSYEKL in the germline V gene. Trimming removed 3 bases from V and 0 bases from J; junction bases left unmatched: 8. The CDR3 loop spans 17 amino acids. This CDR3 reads CASSQAQTGNSYNEQFF. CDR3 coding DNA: TGCGCCAGCAGCCAGGCCCAGACAGGGAACTCCTACAATGAGCAGTTCTTC.

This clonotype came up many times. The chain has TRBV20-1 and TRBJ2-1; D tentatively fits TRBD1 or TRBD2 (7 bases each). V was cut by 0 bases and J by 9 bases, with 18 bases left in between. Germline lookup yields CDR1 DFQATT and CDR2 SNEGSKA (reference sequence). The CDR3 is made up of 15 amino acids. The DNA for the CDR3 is TGCAGTGCTAGAGAGTTAGGGCAGGGGGAGGGTGAGCAGTTCTTC. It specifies CSARELGQGEGEQFF.

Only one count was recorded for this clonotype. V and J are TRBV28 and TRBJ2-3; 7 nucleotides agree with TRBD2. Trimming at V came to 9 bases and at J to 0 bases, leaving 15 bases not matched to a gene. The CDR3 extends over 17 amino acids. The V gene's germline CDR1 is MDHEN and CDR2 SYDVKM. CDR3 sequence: CARGPGPSGSSTDTQYF. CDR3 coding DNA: TGTGCCAGGGGCCCTGGGCCTAGCGGTTCTAGCACAGATACGCAGTATTTT.

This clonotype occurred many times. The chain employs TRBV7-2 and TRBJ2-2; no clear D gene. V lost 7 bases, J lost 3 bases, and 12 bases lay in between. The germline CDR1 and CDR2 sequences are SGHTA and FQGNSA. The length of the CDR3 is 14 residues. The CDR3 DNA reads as TGTGCCAGCATCCCCGGGCCCCACACCGGGGAGCTGTTTTTT. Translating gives CASIPGPHTGELFF.

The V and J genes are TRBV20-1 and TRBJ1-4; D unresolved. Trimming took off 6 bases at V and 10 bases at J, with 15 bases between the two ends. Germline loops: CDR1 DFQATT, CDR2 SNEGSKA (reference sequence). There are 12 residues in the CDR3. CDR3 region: CSAKWEKVKLFF. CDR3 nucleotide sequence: TGCAGTGCAAAATGGGAGAAAGTAAAACTGTTTTTT.

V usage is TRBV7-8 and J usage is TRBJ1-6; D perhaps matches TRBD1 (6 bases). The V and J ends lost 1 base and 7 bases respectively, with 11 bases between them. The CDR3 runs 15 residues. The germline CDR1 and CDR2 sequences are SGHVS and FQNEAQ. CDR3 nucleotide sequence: TGTGCCAGCAGCTTAGTCACAGGGAACAATTCACCCCTCCACTTT. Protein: CASSLVTGNNSPLHF.

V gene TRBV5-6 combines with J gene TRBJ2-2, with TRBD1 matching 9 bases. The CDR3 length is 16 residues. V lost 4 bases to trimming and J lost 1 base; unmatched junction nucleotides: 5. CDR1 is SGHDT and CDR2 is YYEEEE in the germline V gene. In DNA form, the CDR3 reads TGTGCCAGCAGCGATACGGGACAGGGGAACACCGGGGAGCTGTTTTTT. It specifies CASSDTGQGNTGELFF.

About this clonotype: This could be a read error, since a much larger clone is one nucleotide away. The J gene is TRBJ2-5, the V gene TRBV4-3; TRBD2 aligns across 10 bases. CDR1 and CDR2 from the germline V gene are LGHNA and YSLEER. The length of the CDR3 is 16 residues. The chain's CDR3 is CASSQDWLAGEETQCF. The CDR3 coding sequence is TGCGCCAGCAGCCAAGATTGGCTAGCGGGAGAGGAGACCCAGTGCTTC.

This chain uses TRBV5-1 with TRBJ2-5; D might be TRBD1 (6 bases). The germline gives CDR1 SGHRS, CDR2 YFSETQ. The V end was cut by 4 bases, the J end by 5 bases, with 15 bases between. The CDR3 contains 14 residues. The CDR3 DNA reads TGCGCCAGCAGCGCACAGGGATACGGGGAGACCCAGTACTTC. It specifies CASSAQGYGETQYF.

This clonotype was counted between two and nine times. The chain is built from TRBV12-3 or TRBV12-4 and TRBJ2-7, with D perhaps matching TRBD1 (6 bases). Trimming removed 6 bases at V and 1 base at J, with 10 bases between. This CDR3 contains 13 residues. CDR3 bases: TGTGCCAGCAGCCAAACAGGGTCCTACGAGCAGTACTTC. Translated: CASSQTGSYEQYF.

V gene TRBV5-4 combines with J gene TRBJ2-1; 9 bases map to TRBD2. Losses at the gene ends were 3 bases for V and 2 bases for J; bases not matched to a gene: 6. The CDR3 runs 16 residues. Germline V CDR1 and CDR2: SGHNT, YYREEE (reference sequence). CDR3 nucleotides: TGTGCCAGCAGCTCTATAGCGGGAGTGGCCTACAATGAGCAGTTCTTC. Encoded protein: CASSSIAGVAYNEQFF.

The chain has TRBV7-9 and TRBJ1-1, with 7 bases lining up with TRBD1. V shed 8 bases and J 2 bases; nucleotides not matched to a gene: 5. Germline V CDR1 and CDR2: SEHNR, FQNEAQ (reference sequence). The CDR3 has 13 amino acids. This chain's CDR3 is CASRRQGNTEAFF. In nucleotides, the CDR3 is TGTGCCAGCCGTAGACAGGGAAACACTGAAGCTTTCTTT.

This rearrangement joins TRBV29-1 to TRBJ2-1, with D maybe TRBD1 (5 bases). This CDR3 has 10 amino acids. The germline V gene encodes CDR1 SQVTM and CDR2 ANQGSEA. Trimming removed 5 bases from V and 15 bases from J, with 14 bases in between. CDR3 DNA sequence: TGCAGCGTTTATATCCAGGGATGGTTCTTC. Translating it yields CSVYIQGWFF.

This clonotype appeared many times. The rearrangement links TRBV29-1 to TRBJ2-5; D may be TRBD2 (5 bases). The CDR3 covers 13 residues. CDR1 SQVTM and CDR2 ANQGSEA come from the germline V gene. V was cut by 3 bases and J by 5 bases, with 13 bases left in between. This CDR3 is CSVEASRRETQYF. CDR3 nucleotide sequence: TGCAGCGTTGAGGCCTCGAGGAGGGAGACCCAGTACTTC.

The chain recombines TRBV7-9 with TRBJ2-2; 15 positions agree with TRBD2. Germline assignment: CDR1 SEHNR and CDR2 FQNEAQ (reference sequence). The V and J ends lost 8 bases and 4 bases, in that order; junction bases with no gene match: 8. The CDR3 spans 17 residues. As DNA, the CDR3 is TGTGCCAGCCGCGGACTAGCGGGAGGGCCAAGCACCGGGGAGCTGTTTTTT. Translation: CASRGLAGGPSTGELFF.

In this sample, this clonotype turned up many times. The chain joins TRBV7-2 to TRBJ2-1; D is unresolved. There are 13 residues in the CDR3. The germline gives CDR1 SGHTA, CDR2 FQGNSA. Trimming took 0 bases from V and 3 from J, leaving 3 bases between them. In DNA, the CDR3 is TGTGCCAGCAGCTTAGCGATCTACAATGAGCAGTTCTTC. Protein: CASSLAIYNEQFF.

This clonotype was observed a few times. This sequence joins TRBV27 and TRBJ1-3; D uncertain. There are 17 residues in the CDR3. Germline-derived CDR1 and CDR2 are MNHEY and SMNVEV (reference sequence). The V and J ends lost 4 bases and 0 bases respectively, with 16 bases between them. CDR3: CASSSSIRANSGNTIYF. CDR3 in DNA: TGTGCCAGCAGTTCCTCAATACGTGCAAACTCTGGAAACACCATATATTTT.